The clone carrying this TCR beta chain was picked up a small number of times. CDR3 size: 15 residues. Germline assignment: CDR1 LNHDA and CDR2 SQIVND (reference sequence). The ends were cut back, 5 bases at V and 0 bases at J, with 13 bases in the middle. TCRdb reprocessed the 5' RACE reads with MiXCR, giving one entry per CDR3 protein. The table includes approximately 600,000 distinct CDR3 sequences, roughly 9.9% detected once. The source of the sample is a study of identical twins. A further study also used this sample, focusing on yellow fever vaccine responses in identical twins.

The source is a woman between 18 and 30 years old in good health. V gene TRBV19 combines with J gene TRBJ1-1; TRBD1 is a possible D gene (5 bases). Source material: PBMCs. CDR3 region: CASSGYKGLNTEAFF. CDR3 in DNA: TGTGCCAGTAGTGGATATAAGGGGCTGAACACTGAAGCTTTCTTT.